This T cell receptor beta chain stems from a study of T cells after yellow fever vaccination. The germline V gene has CDR1 MDHEN and CDR2 SYDVKM. CDR3 length: 17 residues. The TCR cDNA carried a universal primer site and UMIs from 5'RACE template switching. TCRdb re-called the 5' RACE reads with MiXCR, one entry per CDR3 protein. The sample includes over 110,000 distinct CDR3 sequences, 6.5% to 8.5% of them seen just once. General study points: Clones from primary vaccination mostly reappeared after the booster (less than 98% CD4, around 90% CD8). The CD4 and CD8 compartments had a small share of their clonotypes in common. Bulk-population clonotypes that are abundant could appear as contaminants in FACS-sorted repertoires.

Concerning this clonotype itself: Its antigen remains unidentified. Germline is not matched at one junction end, which may reflect a read error.

The sequenced sample was CD4+ T cells sorted from PBMCs, obtained 5 days after the yellow fever booster vaccination. This TCR derives from a man under 40 who received the YFV17D yellow fever vaccine. The chain couples TRBV28 to TRBJ2-7; TRBD1 matches at 8 bases. CDR3 DNA sequence: TGTGTCAGCAGTTTGAGGGCAGGGGGCATAATCTCCTACGAGCAGTACTTC. Its translation: CVSSLRAGGIISYEQYF.